This record looks at one TCR beta chain sequence and its context. This sample was included in a study of technical replicates of blood from several donors. The repertoire was sequenced with immunoSEQ multiplex PCR; TCRdb's copy has only in-frame clones and lacks some. The sample yields some 49,000 clones, about 90% seen once. Germline CDR1 reads SGHTA; CDR2 reads FQGNSA. The CDR3 spans 14 residues. V lost 5 bases, J lost 3 bases, and 6 bases stayed unmatched. The chain is built from TRBV7-2 and TRBJ2-5; 7 bases line up with TRBD2. Sequenced input: PBMCs. The receptor was derived from a human donor in good health. Some clones in this sample may be carry-over from other donors' samples. CDR3 loop: CASSKWGGEETQYF. CDR3 in DNA: TGTGCCAGCAGCAAGTGGGGGGGGGAAGAGACCCAGTACTTC.